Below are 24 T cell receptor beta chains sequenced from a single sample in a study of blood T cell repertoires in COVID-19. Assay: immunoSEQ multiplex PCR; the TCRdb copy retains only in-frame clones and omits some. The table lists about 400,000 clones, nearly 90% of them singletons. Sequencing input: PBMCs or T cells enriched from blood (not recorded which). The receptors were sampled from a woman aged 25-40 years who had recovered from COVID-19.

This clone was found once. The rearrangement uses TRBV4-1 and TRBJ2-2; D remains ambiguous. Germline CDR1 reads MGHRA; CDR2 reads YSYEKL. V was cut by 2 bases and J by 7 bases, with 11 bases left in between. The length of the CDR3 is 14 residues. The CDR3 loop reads CASSQRRLDGELFF. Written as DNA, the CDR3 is TGCGCCAGCAGCCAAAGGCGGCTCGACGGGGAGCTGTTTTTT.

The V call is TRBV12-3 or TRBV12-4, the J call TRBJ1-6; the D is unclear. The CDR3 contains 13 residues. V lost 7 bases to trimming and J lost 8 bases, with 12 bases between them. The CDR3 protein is CASTSDWDSPLHF. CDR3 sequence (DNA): TGTGCCAGCACCTCGGACTGGGATTCACCCCTCCACTTT.

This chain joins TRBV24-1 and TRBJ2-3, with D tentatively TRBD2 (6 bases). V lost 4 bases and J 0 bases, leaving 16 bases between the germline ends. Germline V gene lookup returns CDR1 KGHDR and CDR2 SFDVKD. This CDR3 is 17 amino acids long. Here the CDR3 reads CATSETRAGASTDTQYF. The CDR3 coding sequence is TGTGCCACCAGTGAAACCCGAGCGGGTGCTAGCACAGATACGCAGTATTTT.

CDR3 in DNA: TGTGCCAGCAGCGGACTAGTATACAATGAGCAGTTCTTC. This codes for CASSGLVYNEQFF. This chain uses TRBV9 with TRBJ2-1, with TRBD2 as a possible D gene (6 bases). There are 13 residues in the CDR3. V lost 3 bases, J lost 4 bases, and 8 bases lay in between. CDR1 and CDR2 (germline): SGDLS, YYNGEE.

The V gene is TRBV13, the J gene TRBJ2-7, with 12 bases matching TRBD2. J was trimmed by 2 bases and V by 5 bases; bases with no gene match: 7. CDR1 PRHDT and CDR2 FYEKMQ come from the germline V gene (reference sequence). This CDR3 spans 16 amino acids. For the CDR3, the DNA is TGTGCCAGCAGCCCGCGGACTAGCGGGGTCGCCTACGAGCAGTACTTC. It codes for CASSPRTSGVAYEQYF.

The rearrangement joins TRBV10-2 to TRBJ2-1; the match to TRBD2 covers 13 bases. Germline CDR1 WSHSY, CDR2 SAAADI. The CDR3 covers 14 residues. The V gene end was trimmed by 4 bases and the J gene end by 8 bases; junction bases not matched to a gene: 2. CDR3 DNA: TGCGCCAGCAGTGGGACTAGCGGGAGAGATGAGCAGTTCTTC. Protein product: CASSGTSGRDEQFF.

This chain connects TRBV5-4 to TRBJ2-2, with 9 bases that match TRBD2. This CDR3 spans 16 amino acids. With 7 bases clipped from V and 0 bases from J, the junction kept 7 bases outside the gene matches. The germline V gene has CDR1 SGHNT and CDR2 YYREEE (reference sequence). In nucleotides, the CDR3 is TGTGCCAGCTCCCTGGCGGGGGGGTCGAACACCGGGGAGCTGTTTTTT. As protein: CASSLAGGSNTGELFF.

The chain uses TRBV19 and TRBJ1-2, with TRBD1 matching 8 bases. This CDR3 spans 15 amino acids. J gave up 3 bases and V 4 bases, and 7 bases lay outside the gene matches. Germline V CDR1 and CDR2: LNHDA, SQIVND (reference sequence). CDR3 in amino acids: CASSNPGTGDYGYTF. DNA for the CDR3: TGTGCCAGTAGTAACCCCGGGACAGGAGACTATGGCTACACCTTC. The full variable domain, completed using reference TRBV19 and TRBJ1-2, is DGGITQSPKYLFRKEGQNVTLSCEQNLNHDAMYWYRQDPGQGLRLIYYSQIVNDFQKGDIAEGYSVSREKKESFPLTVTSAQKNPTAFYLCASSNPGTGDYGYTFGSGTRLTVV.

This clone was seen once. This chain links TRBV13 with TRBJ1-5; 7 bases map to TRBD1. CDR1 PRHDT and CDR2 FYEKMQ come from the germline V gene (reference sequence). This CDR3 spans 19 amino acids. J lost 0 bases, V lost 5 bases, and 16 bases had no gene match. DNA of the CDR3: TGTGCCAGCAGCCCCGTTTCCCACCCGGGGACAGATAGCAATCAGCCCCAGCATTTT. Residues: CASSPVSHPGTDSNQPQHF.

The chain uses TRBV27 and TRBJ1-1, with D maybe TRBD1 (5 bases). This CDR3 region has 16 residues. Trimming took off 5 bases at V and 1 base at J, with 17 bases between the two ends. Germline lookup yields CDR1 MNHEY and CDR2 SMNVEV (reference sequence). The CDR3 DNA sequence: TGTGCCAGCAGTCCTCTTTTTTGGACACCGAACACTGAAGCTTTCTTT. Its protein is CASSPLFWTPNTEAFF.

This CDR3 reads CASSLSGTGTGANVLTF. The CDR3 DNA reads TGCGCCAGCAGCCTTTCCGGGACAGGTACTGGGGCCAACGTCCTGACTTTC. The chain joins TRBV4-3 to TRBJ2-6, with TRBD1 matching 8 bases. With V trimmed by 4 bases and J by 2 bases, 7 bases remained unmatched. Germline V gene lookup returns CDR1 LGHNA and CDR2 YSLEER. The CDR3 is made up of 17 amino acids.

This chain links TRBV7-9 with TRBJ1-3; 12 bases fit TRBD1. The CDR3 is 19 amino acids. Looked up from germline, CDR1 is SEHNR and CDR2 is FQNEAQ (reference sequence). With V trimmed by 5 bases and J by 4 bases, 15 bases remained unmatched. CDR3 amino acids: CASSRKLRDRGLAGNTIYF. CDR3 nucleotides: TGTGCCAGCAGCCGCAAACTCCGGGACAGGGGGCTTGCGGGAAACACCATATATTTT.

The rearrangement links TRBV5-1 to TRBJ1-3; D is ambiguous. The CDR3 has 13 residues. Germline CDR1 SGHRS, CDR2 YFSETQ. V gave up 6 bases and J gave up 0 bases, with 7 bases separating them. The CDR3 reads CASKENSGNTIYF. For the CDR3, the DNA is TGCGCCAGCAAGGAGAACTCTGGAAACACCATATATTTT.

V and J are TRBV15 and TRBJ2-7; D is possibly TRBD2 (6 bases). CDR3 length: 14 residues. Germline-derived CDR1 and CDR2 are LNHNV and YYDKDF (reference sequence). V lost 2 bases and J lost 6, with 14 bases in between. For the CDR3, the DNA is TGTGCCACCAGCAGATTAACTTGGACTATCGAGCAGTACTTC. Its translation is CATSRLTWTIEQYF.

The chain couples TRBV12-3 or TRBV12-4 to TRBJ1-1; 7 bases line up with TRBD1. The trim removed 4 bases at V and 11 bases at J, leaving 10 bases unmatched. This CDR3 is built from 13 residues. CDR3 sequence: CASSSRTGAKAFF. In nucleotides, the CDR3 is TGTGCCAGCAGTTCACGGACAGGAGCGAAGGCTTTCTTT.

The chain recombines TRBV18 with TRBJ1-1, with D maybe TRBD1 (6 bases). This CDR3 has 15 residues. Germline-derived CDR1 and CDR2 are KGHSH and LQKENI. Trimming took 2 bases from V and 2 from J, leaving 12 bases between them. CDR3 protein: CASSPGGQPNTEAFF. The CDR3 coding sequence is TGTGCCAGCTCACCAGGAGGACAGCCCAACACTGAAGCTTTCTTT. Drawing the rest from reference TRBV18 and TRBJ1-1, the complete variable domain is NAGVMQNPRHLVRRRGQEARLRCSPMKGHSHVYWYRQLPEEGLKFMVYLQKENIIDESGMPKERFSAEFPKEGPSILRIQQVVRGDSAAYFCASSPGGQPNTEAFFGQGTRLTVV.

This CDR3 reads CASSREDIQYF. The CDR3 nucleotides are TGTGCCAGCTCGCGGGAGGACATTCAGTACTTC. The J gene is TRBJ2-4, the V gene TRBV2; 8 bases map to TRBD2. The CDR3 extends over 11 amino acids. The germline CDR1 and CDR2 sequences are SNHLY and FYNNEI. Trimming cost V 8 bases and J 8 bases; bases outside gene matches: 2.

CDR3 bases: TGTGCCAGCTCACCGCCCGTACAGTTGGGGAGCACTGAAGCTTTCTTT. Translation gives CASSPPVQLGSTEAFF. The chain couples TRBV18 to TRBJ1-1; D gene uncertain. Germline CDR1 is KGHSH and CDR2 is LQKENI. Trimming took 3 bases from V and 4 from J, leaving 18 bases between them. CDR3 length equals 16 residues.

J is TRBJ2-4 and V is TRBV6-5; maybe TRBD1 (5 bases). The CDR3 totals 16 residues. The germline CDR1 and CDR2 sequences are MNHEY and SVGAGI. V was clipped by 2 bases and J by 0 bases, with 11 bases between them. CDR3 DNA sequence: TGTGCCAGCAGTTACAAAGGGGATGGAGCCAAAAACATTCAGTACTTC. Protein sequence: CASSYKGDGAKNIQYF.

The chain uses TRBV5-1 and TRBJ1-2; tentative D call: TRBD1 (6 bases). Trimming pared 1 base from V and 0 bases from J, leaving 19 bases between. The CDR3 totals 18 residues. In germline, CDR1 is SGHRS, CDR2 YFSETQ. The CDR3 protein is CASSLLWVGDTSNYGYTF. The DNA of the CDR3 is TGCGCCAGCAGCTTGCTTTGGGTGGGGGACACCTCTAACTATGGCTACACCTTC. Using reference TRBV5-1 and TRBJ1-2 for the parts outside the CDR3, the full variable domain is KAGVTQTPRYLIKTRGQQVTLSCSPISGHRSVSWYQQTPGQGLQFLFEYFSETQRNKGNFPGRFSGRQFSNSRSEMNVSTLELGDSALYLCASSLLWVGDTSNYGYTFGSGTRLTVV.

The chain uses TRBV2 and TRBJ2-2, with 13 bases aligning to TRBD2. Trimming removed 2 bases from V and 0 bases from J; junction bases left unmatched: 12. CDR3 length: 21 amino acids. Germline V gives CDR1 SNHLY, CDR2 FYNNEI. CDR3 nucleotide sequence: TGTGCCAGCAGTGAAATTCCGGGACTAGCGGGAAGTTCAGCGAACACCGGGGAGCTGTTTTTT. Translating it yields CASSEIPGLAGSSANTGELFF.

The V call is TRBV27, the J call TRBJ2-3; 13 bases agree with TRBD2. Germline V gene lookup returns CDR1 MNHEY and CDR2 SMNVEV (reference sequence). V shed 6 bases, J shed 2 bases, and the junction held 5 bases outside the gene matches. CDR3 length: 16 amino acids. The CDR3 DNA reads TGTGCCAGCAGAAGGACTAGCGGGAGCATCACAGATACGCAGTATTTT. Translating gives CASRRTSGSITDTQYF.

The CDR3 DNA reads as TGCAGCGTTGAGGAGGGACAGGCGTCTAACTATGGCTACACCTTC. This sequence encodes CSVEEGQASNYGYTF. V usage is TRBV29-1 and J usage is TRBJ1-2, with 8 bases that match TRBD1. V shed 3 bases, J shed 0 bases, and the junction held 6 bases outside the gene matches. CDR1 and CDR2 from the germline V gene are SQVTM and ANQGSEA. CDR3 length: 15 amino acids.

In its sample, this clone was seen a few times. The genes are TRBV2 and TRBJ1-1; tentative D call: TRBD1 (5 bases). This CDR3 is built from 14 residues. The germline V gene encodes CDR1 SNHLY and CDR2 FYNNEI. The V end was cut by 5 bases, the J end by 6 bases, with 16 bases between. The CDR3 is CASSSNQWGPEAFF. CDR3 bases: TGTGCCAGCAGTTCTAATCAGTGGGGCCCTGAAGCTTTCTTT.